The 9 T cell receptor beta chains given below trace back to one sample, sequenced in a study of CD8 T cells in ankylosing spondylitis. TCRdb reanalysed the 5' RACE reads using MiXCR and keeps one entry per CDR3 protein. The sample includes 250,000 to 400,000 distinct CDR3 sequences, around a tenth of them seen just once. Sequenced input: blood, either unsorted or a sorted T cell fraction (not recorded which). Source of these receptors: a female donor with ankylosing spondylitis or in good health (not recorded which).

This clonotype appeared a few times. This rearrangement joins TRBV7-9 to TRBJ1-1; a possible D gene is TRBD1 (5 bases). This CDR3 contains 16 residues. V lost 6 bases and J 1 base, leaving 18 bases between the germline ends. Germline V gene lookup returns CDR1 SEHNR and CDR2 FQNEAQ (reference sequence). This CDR3 reads CASRPLLTVENTEAFF. The CDR3 nucleotides are TGTGCCAGCAGGCCTCTTTTGACAGTAGAGAACACTGAAGCTTTCTTT.

Only a few counts were recorded for this clonotype. The chain has TRBV7-9 and TRBJ2-7; D unresolved. Germline CDR1 and CDR2: SEHNR and FQNEAQ (reference sequence). The CDR3 covers 15 residues. Deletions cut 5 bases from V and 3 bases from J, with 17 bases between. The CDR3 region is CASSPVRLPDYEQYF. CDR3 nucleotide sequence: TGTGCCAGCAGCCCAGTCCGACTGCCCGACTACGAGCAGTACTTC.

This clonotype has a count of ten or more. V gene TRBV6-2 or TRBV6-3 combines with J gene TRBJ2-3; 14 bases are a match to TRBD2. CDR1 and CDR2 from the germline V gene are MNHEY and SVGEGT. Germline trimming cut 5 bases from V and 4 bases from J; bases unmatched to any gene: 8. The CDR3 has 17 residues. In DNA, the CDR3 is TGTGCCAGCAGTCCGCACCTGGGACTAGCGGGAGCAGATACGCAGTATTTT. The encoded protein is CASSPHLGLAGADTQYF.

Ten or more counts support this clonotype. The V and J genes are TRBV20-1 and TRBJ2-7; 9 positions agree with TRBD2. This CDR3 contains 15 residues. Germline V gene lookup returns CDR1 DFQATT and CDR2 SNEGSKA (reference sequence). V trimming: 1 base; J trimming: 3 bases; junction bases outside the gene matches: 7. In DNA, the CDR3 is TGCAGTGCTAGAGGGAGACTAGCGGCCCACTACGAGCAGTACTTC. Encoded protein: CSARGRLAAHYEQYF.

The chain uses TRBV5-5 and TRBJ1-1; no definite D call. Germline assignment: CDR1 SGHKS and CDR2 YYEKEE (reference sequence). Trimming left V 3 bases short and J 3 bases short, with 9 bases between. The CDR3 extends over 13 amino acids. The CDR3 spells CASSSVWDTEAFF. The DNA for the CDR3 is TGTGCCAGCAGCTCCGTCTGGGACACTGAAGCTTTCTTT.

The chain is built from TRBV7-2 and TRBJ2-3, with TRBD1 identical over 7 bases. Unmatched junction bases numbered 6, after V lost 3 bases and J lost 0 bases. The CDR3 is 16 amino acids. Germline V gene data show CDR1 as SGHTA and CDR2 as FQGNSA. DNA of the CDR3: TGTGCCAGCAGCTTTTGGGACAGTACAAGCACAGATACGCAGTATTTT. Amino acids: CASSFWDSTSTDTQYF. Complete variable domain (other parts from reference TRBV7-2 and TRBJ2-3): GAGVSQSPSNKVTEKGKDVELRCDPISGHTALYWYRQSLGQGLEFLIYFQGNSAPDKSGLPSDRFSAERTGGSVSTLTIQRTQQEDSAVYLCASSFWDSTSTDTQYFGPGTRLTVL.

At least ten counts were recorded for this clonotype. CDR3 amino acids: CASSYSLGAAFQETQYF. Written as DNA, the CDR3 is TGTGCCAGCAGTTACTCCCTTGGGGCGGCTTTCCAAGAGACCCAGTACTTC. The V gene is TRBV6-2 or TRBV6-3, the J gene TRBJ2-5; D is possibly TRBD1 (5 bases). Germline V gene sequence: CDR1 MNHEY, CDR2 SVGEGT. The length of the CDR3 is 17 residues. V was trimmed by 0 bases and J by 1 base, leaving 15 bases between them.

This clonotype was detected ten times or more. The chain uses TRBV9 and TRBJ2-1; TRBD2 agrees at 9 bases. The CDR3 contains 16 residues. V dropped 4 bases and J dropped 10; count of bases not matched to a gene: 15. Germline lookup yields CDR1 SGDLS and CDR2 YYNGEE. CDR3 bases: TGTGCCAGCAGCAGACTAGCGGTCGGGCGGGGGCTGGAGCAGTTCTTC. It codes for CASSRLAVGRGLEQFF.

Many counts were recorded for this clonotype. This chain links TRBV28 with TRBJ2-1; TRBD2 aligns across 13 bases. V lost 6 bases to trimming and J lost 7 bases; unmatched junction nucleotides: 9. The CDR3 has 16 amino acids. Germline lookup yields CDR1 MDHEN and CDR2 SYDVKM. Here the CDR3 reads CASRSRLAGGLNEQFF. The CDR3 nucleotides read TGTGCCAGCAGATCTAGACTAGCGGGAGGCCTGAATGAGCAGTTCTTC.